This entry lists 11 T cell receptor beta chains sequenced from one sample in a study of human T cells and chemical hapten exposure (dated by TCRdb to the early 2020s). Total RNA was isolated from unfractionated whole blood collected in Tempus Blood RNA tubes. Receptor amplification or capture employed 5' RACE. Sequencing took place on an Illumina MiSeq. The raw public data were reprocessed by TCRdb itself: fastp quality trimming at Q25, MiXCR clonotype calling, in-frame beta chains only. Merged by CDR3 protein, the rows form single entries marked with the most common genes and DNA. Here the sample has under 150,000 distinct CDR3 sequences; around 20% occur a single time. The ten largest make up around 3% of the sample. The receptor set was obtained from a human donor in good health.

This chain joins TRBV3-1 and TRBJ2-5; D is unresolved. Per the germline V gene, CDR1 is LGHDT and CDR2 is YNNKEL (reference sequence). Deletions cut 0 bases from V and 3 bases from J, with 11 bases between. The CDR3 sequence is 15 residues long. Here the CDR3 DNA reads TGTGCCAGCAGCCAAGATGACCTAGTAAAAGAGACCCAGTACTTC. This codes for CASSQDDLVKETQYF.

The J gene is TRBJ2-1, the V gene TRBV30; 10 positions agree with TRBD2. Per the germline V gene, CDR1 is GTSNPN and CDR2 is SVGIG (reference sequence). The CDR3 loop spans 14 amino acids. The ends lost 4 bases at V and 7 bases at J; junction bases unmatched: 7. The CDR3 here is CAWMVGLATNEQFF. The CDR3 DNA reads as TGTGCCTGGATGGTGGGACTAGCGACGAATGAGCAGTTCTTC. The entire variable domain, with the rest obtained from reference TRBV30 and TRBJ2-1, is as follows: SQTIHQWPATLVQPVGSPLSLECTVEGTSNPNLYWYRQAAGRGLQLLFYSVGIGQISSEVPQNLSASRPQDRQFILSSKKLLLSDSGFYLCAWMVGLATNEQFFGPGTRLTVL.

The chain has TRBV3-1 and TRBJ2-1, with 13 bases fitting TRBD2. Germline loops: CDR1 LGHDT, CDR2 YNNKEL (reference sequence). J was trimmed by 4 bases and V by 4 bases; bases with no gene match: 1. This CDR3 region has 15 residues. This chain's CDR3 is CASSRTSGSYNEQFF. DNA of the CDR3: TGTGCCAGCAGCCGGACTAGCGGGAGTTACAATGAGCAGTTCTTC.

This clonotype was counted between two and nine times. CDR3 DNA sequence: TGCGCCAGCAGAGGGATAACTAGCACAGATACGCAGTATTTT. It translates to CASRGITSTDTQYF. The rearrangement links TRBV5-1 to TRBJ2-3; D gene unclear. There are 14 residues in the CDR3. The germline CDR1 and CDR2 sequences are SGHRS and YFSETQ. V was pared by 5 bases and J by 0 bases, with 10 bases between.

The chain couples TRBV10-3 to TRBJ2-3; a weak D match, TRBD2 (6 bases). Per germline, CDR1 ENHRY and CDR2 SYGVKD. Trimming stripped 11 bases from V and 3 bases from J, with 18 bases between. This CDR3 has 14 residues. This CDR3 reads CAVRGLEGTDTQYF. CDR3 bases: TGTGCCGTACGGGGACTGGAAGGAACAGATACGCAGTATTTT.

The V gene is TRBV28, the J gene TRBJ2-7; TRBD2 agrees at 15 bases. The CDR3 loop spans 15 amino acids. Looked up from germline, CDR1 is MDHEN and CDR2 is SYDVKM. V shed 7 bases and J 4 bases; nucleotides not matched to a gene: 5. The chain's CDR3 is CASTTGTSGGYEQYF. The CDR3 bases are TGTGCCAGCACCACCGGGACTAGCGGGGGGTACGAGCAGTACTTC.

The chain joins TRBV5-1 to TRBJ2-3; a possible D gene is TRBD2 (5 bases). The germline CDR1 and CDR2 sequences are SGHRS and YFSETQ. Deletions cut 4 bases from V and 4 bases from J, with 10 bases between. The CDR3 consists of 13 residues. CDR3 loop: CASSLASPDTQYF. CDR3 DNA sequence: TGCGCCAGCAGCCTTGCTAGCCCAGATACGCAGTATTTT.

This clonotype was recorded a few times. This rearrangement joins TRBV20-1 to TRBJ2-7; D may match TRBD1 or TRBD2 (6 bases each). Germline V gives CDR1 DFQATT, CDR2 SNEGSKA (reference sequence). V shed 1 base and J shed 2 bases, with 15 bases lying between them. The CDR3 totals 15 residues. CDR3 bases: TGCAGTGCTAGAGCAGCCGGGGGCCTTACCTACGAGCAGTACTTC. It encodes CSARAAGGLTYEQYF.

This clonotype was seen more than once but under ten times. The chain recombines TRBV27 with TRBJ2-3; 9 bases agree with TRBD1. CDR1 is MNHEY and CDR2 is SMNVEV in the germline V gene (reference sequence). V trimming: 6 bases; J trimming: 6 bases; junction bases outside the gene matches: 7. This CDR3 has 14 residues. DNA of the CDR3: TGTGCCAGCAGCCCGGGACAGGGTTGGGATACGCAGTATTTT. This sequence encodes CASSPGQGWDTQYF.

This clonotype was recorded a few times. The rearrangement uses TRBV3-1 and TRBJ2-3, with a weak D call TRBD1 (5 bases). V was clipped by 4 bases and J by 4 bases, with 12 bases between them. There are 14 residues in the CDR3. CDR1 and CDR2 from the germline V gene are LGHDT and YNNKEL (reference sequence). The CDR3 sequence: CASSPTVGPDTQYF. DNA of the CDR3: TGTGCCAGCAGCCCGACAGTTGGCCCAGATACGCAGTATTTT.

The V and J genes are TRBV29-1 and TRBJ2-5; 7 bases are a match to TRBD1. Germline loops: CDR1 SQVTM, CDR2 ANQGSEA. Germline trimming cut 3 bases from V and 1 base from J; bases unmatched to any gene: 2. The CDR3 covers 13 residues. The CDR3 nucleotides read TGCAGCGTTGAGGACAGGAGCCAAGAGACCCAGTACTTC. It is translated as CSVEDRSQETQYF. The full variable domain, rest sourced from reference TRBV29-1 and TRBJ2-5, is SAVISQKPSRDICQRGTSLTIQCQVDSQVTMMFWYRQQPGQSLTLIATANQGSEATYESGFVIDKFPISRPNLTFSTLTVSNMSPEDSSIYLCSVEDRSQETQYFGPGTRLLVL.